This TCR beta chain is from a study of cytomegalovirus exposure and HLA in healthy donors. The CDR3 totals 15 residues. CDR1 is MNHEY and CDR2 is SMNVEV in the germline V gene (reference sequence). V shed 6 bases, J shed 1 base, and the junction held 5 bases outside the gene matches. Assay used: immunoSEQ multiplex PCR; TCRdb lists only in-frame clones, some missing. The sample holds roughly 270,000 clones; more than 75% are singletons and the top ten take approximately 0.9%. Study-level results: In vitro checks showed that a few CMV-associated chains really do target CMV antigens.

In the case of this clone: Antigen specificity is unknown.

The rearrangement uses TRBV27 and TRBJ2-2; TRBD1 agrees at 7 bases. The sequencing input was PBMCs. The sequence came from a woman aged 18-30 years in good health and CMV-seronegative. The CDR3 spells CASRSGQVNTGELFF. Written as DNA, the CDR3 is TGTGCCAGCAGGAGCGGACAGGTGAACACCGGGGAGCTGTTTTTT.